Listed below are T cell receptor beta chains from one sample, sequenced in a study of cytomegalovirus exposure and HLA in healthy donors. Libraries were prepared by immunoSEQ multiplex PCR; TCRdb keeps only in-frame clonotypes and omits some of them. The sample has roughly 70,000 clones, roughly 79% seen once. Sequences were obtained from PBMCs. The receptors originated from a man aged 50 or older in good health and CMV-seronegative. Each CDR3 is given with its conserved first and last residue. The order of the fields is V gene, J gene, D gene, clone size, CDR3 protein, CDR3 DNA. The D gene is left open where the match is weak. Clone size is stated in some rows and not others, as once, few, many or a class when expanded.

v_gene: TRBV18; j_gene: TRBJ2-5; d_gene: TRBD1; abundance: -; CDR3aa: CASSPLGTGDYQETQYF; CDR3nt: TGTGCCAGCTCACCCCTAGGGACAGGGGACTACCAAGAGACCCAGTACTTC
v_gene: TRBV5-4; j_gene: TRBJ1-4; d_gene: TRBD1; abundance: -; CDR3aa: CASSASTGGYSNEKLFF; CDR3nt: TGTGCCAGCAGCGCCTCGACAGGGGGTTACAGTAATGAAAAACTGTTTTTT
v_gene: TRBV23-1; j_gene: TRBJ1-5; d_gene: TRBD1; abundance: few; CDR3aa: CASSQQALQGAGNQPQHF; CDR3nt: TGCGCCAGCAGTCAACAAGCCCTACAGGGGGCTGGCAATCAGCCCCAGCATTTT
v_gene: TRBV5-8; j_gene: TRBJ1-2; d_gene: -; abundance: -; CDR3aa: CASSLVLGRNGYTF; CDR3nt: TGTGCCAGCAGCTTGGTTTTGGGGAGGAATGGCTACACCTTC
v_gene: TRBV15; j_gene: TRBJ1-5; d_gene: -; abundance: -; CDR3aa: CATSRARGQPQHF; CDR3nt: TGTGCCACCAGCAGAGCCCGGGGTCAGCCCCAGCATTTT
v_gene: TRBV19; j_gene: TRBJ2-7; d_gene: TRBD1; abundance: -; CDR3aa: CASSTAGGPYEQYF; CDR3nt: TGTGCCAGTAGTACCGCAGGGGGACCCTACGAGCAGTACTTC
v_gene: TRBV27; j_gene: TRBJ1-6; d_gene: TRBD1; abundance: -; CDR3aa: CASSLFRGTGSSPLHF; CDR3nt: TGTGCCAGCAGTTTATTTCGAGGGACAGGTAGTTCACCCCTCCACTTT
v_gene: TRBV7-9; j_gene: TRBJ2-7; d_gene: -; abundance: once; CDR3aa: CASSPLPYEQYF; CDR3nt: TGTGCCAGCAGCCCCCTACCATACGAGCAGTACTTC
v_gene: TRBV11-2; j_gene: TRBJ2-7; d_gene: -; abundance: -; CDR3aa: CASSLDRRALYEQYF; CDR3nt: TGTGCCAGCAGCTTAGATCGCAGGGCCCTCTACGAGCAGTACTTC
v_gene: TRBV18; j_gene: TRBJ2-1; d_gene: TRBD1; abundance: -; CDR3aa: CASSPWTGNEQFF; CDR3nt: TGTGCCAGCTCACCTTGGACAGGCAATGAGCAGTTCTTC
v_gene: TRBV30; j_gene: TRBJ2-4; d_gene: TRBD1; abundance: -; CDR3aa: CALNPGTVIAKNIQYF; CDR3nt: TGTGCCCTGAACCCCGGGACAGTCATAGCCAAAAACATTCAGTACTTC
v_gene: TRBV11-2; j_gene: TRBJ1-1; d_gene: TRBD1; abundance: -; CDR3aa: CASSARAPGQGVNTEAFF; CDR3nt: TGTGCCAGCAGCGCCAGAGCCCCGGGACAGGGGGTGAACACTGAAGCTTTCTTT
v_gene: TRBV30; j_gene: TRBJ1-1; d_gene: -; abundance: -; CDR3aa: CAWRETVDTEAFF; CDR3nt: TGTGCCTGGAGGGAGACAGTAGATACTGAAGCTTTCTTT
v_gene: TRBV10-1; j_gene: TRBJ2-5; d_gene: TRBD1; abundance: few; CDR3aa: CASSRQGWETQYF; CDR3nt: TGCGCCAGCAGTAGACAGGGCTGGGAGACCCAGTACTTC
v_gene: TRBV5-4; j_gene: TRBJ1-2; d_gene: -; abundance: -; CDR3aa: CASSAPTTNYGYTF; CDR3nt: TGTGCCAGCAGCGCACCCACTACTAACTATGGCTACACCTTC
v_gene: TRBV25-1; j_gene: TRBJ2-2; d_gene: TRBD1; abundance: -; CDR3aa: CASSGRTGGAWNTGELFF; CDR3nt: TGTGCCAGCAGTGGAAGGACAGGGGGCGCCTGGAACACCGGGGAGCTGTTTTTT
v_gene: TRBV5-4; j_gene: TRBJ2-3; d_gene: -; abundance: -; CDR3aa: CASSPTFGSGVTDTQYF; CDR3nt: TGTGCCAGCAGCCCTACGTTTGGTAGCGGAGTCACAGATACGCAGTATTTT
v_gene: TRBV2; j_gene: TRBJ2-7; d_gene: -; abundance: -; CDR3aa: CASSMERGYEQYF; CDR3nt: TGTGCCAGCAGTATGGAGCGAGGATACGAGCAGTACTTC
v_gene: TRBV27; j_gene: TRBJ2-7; d_gene: TRBD1; abundance: -; CDR3aa: CASRPSDRYYEQYF; CDR3nt: TGTGCCAGCAGGCCCTCGGACAGGTACTACGAGCAGTACTTC
v_gene: TRBV11-2; j_gene: TRBJ1-6; d_gene: -; abundance: -; CDR3aa: CASSLVAGAPNSPLHF; CDR3nt: TGTGCCAGCAGCTTAGTGGCGGGGGCGCCTAATTCACCCCTCCACTTT
v_gene: TRBV5-6; j_gene: TRBJ1-4; d_gene: -; abundance: few; CDR3aa: CASSSYRLDSLGEKLFF; CDR3nt: TGTGCCAGCAGCTCCTATCGACTGGACTCCCTTGGAGAAAAACTGTTTTTT
v_gene: TRBV6-1; j_gene: TRBJ2-3; d_gene: TRBD2; abundance: few; CDR3aa: CASSTTSGEADTQYF; CDR3nt: TGTGCCAGCAGTACGACTAGCGGGGAGGCCGATACGCAGTATTTT
v_gene: TRBV29-1; j_gene: TRBJ2-3; d_gene: -; abundance: -; CDR3aa: CSVDYGGMADTQYF; CDR3nt: TGCAGCGTTGATTACGGCGGGATGGCAGATACGCAGTATTTT
v_gene: TRBV4-1; j_gene: TRBJ2-2; d_gene: TRBD1; abundance: -; CDR3aa: CASSQGPGTGFTGELFF; CDR3nt: TGCGCCAGCAGCCAAGGGCCCGGGACAGGGTTCACCGGGGAGCTGTTTTTT
v_gene: TRBV5-1; j_gene: TRBJ2-1; d_gene: -; abundance: -; CDR3aa: CASSLAGGFNEQFF; CDR3nt: TGCGCCAGCAGCTTGGCCGGAGGATTCAATGAGCAGTTCTTC
v_gene: TRBV15; j_gene: TRBJ1-5; d_gene: -; abundance: once; CDR3aa: CATSRDLGGSQPQHF; CDR3nt: TGTGCCACCAGCAGAGATCTCGGGGGTTCCCAGCCCCAGCATTTT
v_gene: TRBV5-1; j_gene: TRBJ2-5; d_gene: TRBD1; abundance: -; CDR3aa: CASSPGDRVGQETQYF; CDR3nt: TGCGCCAGCAGCCCAGGGGACAGGGTTGGGCAAGAGACCCAGTACTTC
v_gene: TRBV27; j_gene: TRBJ1-3; d_gene: -; abundance: -; CDR3aa: CASSENSGNTIYF; CDR3nt: TGTGCCAGCAGTGAGAACTCTGGAAACACCATATATTTT
v_gene: TRBV29-1; j_gene: TRBJ1-1; d_gene: TRBD1; abundance: -; CDR3aa: CSVTRQGQTEAFF; CDR3nt: TGCAGCGTTACTAGACAGGGGCAAACTGAAGCTTTCTTT
v_gene: TRBV28; j_gene: TRBJ2-1; d_gene: TRBD1; abundance: few; CDR3aa: CASSPPIGTGEQFF; CDR3nt: TGTGCCAGCAGTCCACCTATCGGGACAGGGGAGCAGTTCTTC
v_gene: TRBV7-6; j_gene: TRBJ2-7; d_gene: -; abundance: -; CDR3aa: CASSHRDNYEQYF; CDR3nt: TGTGCCAGCAGCCACCGGGACAACTACGAGCAGTACTTC
v_gene: TRBV5-6; j_gene: TRBJ2-7; d_gene: TRBD2; abundance: -; CDR3aa: CASSLDRTSGTSYEQYF; CDR3nt: TGTGCCAGCAGCTTGGATAGGACTAGCGGCACCTCCTACGAGCAGTACTTC
v_gene: TRBV2; j_gene: TRBJ1-1; d_gene: -; abundance: -; CDR3aa: CASSSAENTEAFF; CDR3nt: TGTGCCAGCAGCTCGGCGGAGAACACTGAAGCTTTCTTT
v_gene: TRBV5-4; j_gene: TRBJ2-7; d_gene: TRBD2; abundance: -; CDR3aa: CASSPAASGGREQYF; CDR3nt: TGTGCCAGCAGCCCCGCGGCTAGCGGGGGGCGAGAGCAGTACTTC
v_gene: TRBV11-2; j_gene: TRBJ1-1; d_gene: -; abundance: -; CDR3aa: CASSANRGTLNTEAFF; CDR3nt: TGTGCCAGCAGTGCGAACCGAGGGACTTTGAACACTGAAGCTTTCTTT
v_gene: TRBV4-2; j_gene: TRBJ2-1; d_gene: TRBD2; abundance: -; CDR3aa: CASSQSSGSYNEQFF; CDR3nt: TGTGCCAGCAGCCAGTCTAGCGGGAGTTACAATGAGCAGTTCTTC
v_gene: TRBV2; j_gene: TRBJ2-5; d_gene: TRBD1; abundance: -; CDR3aa: CASRDDRVKYGTQYF; CDR3nt: TGTGCCAGCAGAGATGACAGGGTAAAATACGGGACCCAGTACTTC
v_gene: TRBV5-6; j_gene: TRBJ1-2; d_gene: -; abundance: -; CDR3aa: CASSLGGEGYTF; CDR3nt: TGTGCCAGCAGCTTGGGGGGCGAGGGCTACACCTTC
v_gene: TRBV5-4; j_gene: TRBJ2-3; d_gene: TRBD2; abundance: -; CDR3aa: CASSPPLAVGTDTQYF; CDR3nt: TGTGCCAGCAGCCCCCCTCTAGCGGTTGGCACAGATACGCAGTATTTT
v_gene: TRBV10-3; j_gene: TRBJ1-1; d_gene: -; abundance: -; CDR3aa: CAISGAGVYTEAFF; CDR3nt: TGTGCCATCAGTGGGGCAGGGGTGTACACTGAAGCTTTCTTT
v_gene: TRBV30; j_gene: TRBJ1-6; d_gene: -; abundance: -; CDR3aa: CAWRAGRGSPLHF; CDR3nt: TGTGCCTGGAGAGCAGGGCGAGGCTCACCCCTCCACTTT
v_gene: TRBV13; j_gene: TRBJ2-1; d_gene: -; abundance: -; CDR3aa: CASSTRWGHNEQFF; CDR3nt: TGTGCCAGCAGCACGCGGTGGGGCCATAATGAGCAGTTCTTC
v_gene: TRBV7-6; j_gene: TRBJ2-7; d_gene: -; abundance: -; CDR3aa: CASSRISEGSYEQYF; CDR3nt: TGTGCCAGCAGCAGGATCTCGGAGGGTTCCTACGAGCAGTACTTC
v_gene: TRBV6-6; j_gene: TRBJ2-1; d_gene: TRBD2; abundance: few; CDR3aa: CASSRTSGGAYNEQFF; CDR3nt: TGTGCCAGCAGCCGGACTAGCGGGGGGGCCTACAATGAGCAGTTCTTC
v_gene: TRBV30; j_gene: TRBJ2-1; d_gene: TRBD2; abundance: -; CDR3aa: CAWSWSITLSLAGGHWNEQFF; CDR3nt: TGTGCCTGGAGTTGGTCCATCACATTGTCGTTAGCGGGGGGGCATTGGAATGAGCAGTTCTTC
v_gene: TRBV25-1; j_gene: TRBJ2-5; d_gene: -; abundance: -; CDR3aa: CASTGKETQYF; CDR3nt: TGTGCCAGTACAGGAAAAGAGACCCAGTACTTC
v_gene: TRBV18; j_gene: TRBJ1-5; d_gene: -; abundance: -; CDR3aa: CASSLDSSNQPQHF; CDR3nt: TGTGCCAGCTCTCTTGACAGTAGCAATCAGCCCCAGCATTTT
v_gene: TRBV28; j_gene: TRBJ1-1; d_gene: -; abundance: -; CDR3aa: CASSRTFPAEAFF; CDR3nt: TGTGCCAGCAGTCGCACATTCCCTGCTGAAGCTTTCTTT
v_gene: TRBV30; j_gene: TRBJ2-1; d_gene: -; abundance: -; CDR3aa: CAWSVLSYNEQFF; CDR3nt: TGTGCCTGGAGTGTTCTCTCCTACAATGAGCAGTTCTTC
v_gene: TRBV5-4; j_gene: TRBJ1-1; d_gene: -; abundance: -; CDR3aa: CASSSLTDWLTGEAFF; CDR3nt: TGTGCCAGCAGCTCCCTGACGGACTGGTTAACGGGTGAAGCTTTCTTT
v_gene: TRBV9; j_gene: TRBJ2-3; d_gene: TRBD2; abundance: few; CDR3aa: CASSVVSSGGATDTQYF; CDR3nt: TGTGCCAGCAGCGTAGTGTCTAGCGGGGGGGCAACAGATACGCAGTATTTT
v_gene: TRBV2; j_gene: TRBJ2-1; d_gene: TRBD1; abundance: -; CDR3aa: CASTRGNYNEQFF; CDR3nt: TGTGCCAGCACCAGGGGGAACTACAATGAGCAGTTCTTC
v_gene: TRBV30; j_gene: TRBJ2-2; d_gene: -; abundance: -; CDR3aa: CAWRSRARGKGELFF; CDR3nt: TGTGCCTGGAGAAGCAGGGCCAGGGGAAAAGGGGAGCTGTTTTTT